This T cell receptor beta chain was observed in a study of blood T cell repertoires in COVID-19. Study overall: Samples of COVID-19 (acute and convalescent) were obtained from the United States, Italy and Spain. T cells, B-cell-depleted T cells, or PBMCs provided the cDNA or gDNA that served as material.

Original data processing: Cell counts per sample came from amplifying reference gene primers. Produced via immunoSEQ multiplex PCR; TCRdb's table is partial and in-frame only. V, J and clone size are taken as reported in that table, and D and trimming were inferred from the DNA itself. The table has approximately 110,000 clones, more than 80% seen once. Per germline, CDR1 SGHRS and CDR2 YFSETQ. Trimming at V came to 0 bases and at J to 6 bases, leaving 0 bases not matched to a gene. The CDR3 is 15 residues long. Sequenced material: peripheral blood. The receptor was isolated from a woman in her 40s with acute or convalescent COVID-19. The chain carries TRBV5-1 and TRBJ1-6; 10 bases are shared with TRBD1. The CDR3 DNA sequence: TGCGCCAGCAGCTTGGGGGACAGGGGTAATTCACCCCTCCACTTT. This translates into CASSLGDRGNSPLHF.